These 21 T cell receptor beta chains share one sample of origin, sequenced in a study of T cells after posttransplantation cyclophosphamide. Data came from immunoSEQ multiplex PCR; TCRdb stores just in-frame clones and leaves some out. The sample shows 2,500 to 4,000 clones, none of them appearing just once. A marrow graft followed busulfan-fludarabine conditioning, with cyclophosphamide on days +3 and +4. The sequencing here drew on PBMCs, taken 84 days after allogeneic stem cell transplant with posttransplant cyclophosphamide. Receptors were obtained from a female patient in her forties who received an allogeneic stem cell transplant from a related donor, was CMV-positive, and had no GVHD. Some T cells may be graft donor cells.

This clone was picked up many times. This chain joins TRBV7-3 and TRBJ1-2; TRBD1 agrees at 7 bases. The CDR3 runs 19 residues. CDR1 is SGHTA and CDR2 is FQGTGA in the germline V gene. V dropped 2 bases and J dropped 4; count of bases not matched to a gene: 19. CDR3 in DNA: TGTGCCAGCAGCTTACTTAGACAGGGTAAAGGTCAGAACTTCTATGGCTACACCTTC. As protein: CASSLLRQGKGQNFYGYTF.

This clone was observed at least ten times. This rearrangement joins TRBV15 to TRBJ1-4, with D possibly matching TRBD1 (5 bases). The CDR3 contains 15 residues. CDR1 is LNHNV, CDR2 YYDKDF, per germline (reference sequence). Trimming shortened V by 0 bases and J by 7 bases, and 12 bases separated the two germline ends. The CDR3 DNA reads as TGTGCCACCAGCAGAGATGGGAGGGGCGGTGAAAAACTGTTTTTT. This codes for CATSRDGRGGEKLFF.

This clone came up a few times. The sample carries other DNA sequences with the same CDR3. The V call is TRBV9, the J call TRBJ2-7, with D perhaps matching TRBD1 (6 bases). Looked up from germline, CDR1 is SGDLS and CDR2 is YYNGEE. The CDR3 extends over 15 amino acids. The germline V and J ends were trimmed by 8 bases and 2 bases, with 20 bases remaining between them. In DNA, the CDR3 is TGTGCCAGTAGTTTCAAGCAGGGGACGGCCTACGAGCAGTACTTC. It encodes CASSFKQGTAYEQYF.

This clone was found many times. For the CDR3, the DNA is TGTGCCAGCAGCTTAGTGGGGGCCCCTAGGGAGACCCAGTACTTC. This encodes CASSLVGAPRETQYF. The rearrangement links TRBV7-6 to TRBJ2-5; D might be TRBD1 (6 bases). V lost 1 base to trimming and J lost 5 bases, with 14 bases between them. The length of the CDR3 is 15 residues. Looked up from germline, CDR1 is SGHVS and CDR2 is FNYEAQ.

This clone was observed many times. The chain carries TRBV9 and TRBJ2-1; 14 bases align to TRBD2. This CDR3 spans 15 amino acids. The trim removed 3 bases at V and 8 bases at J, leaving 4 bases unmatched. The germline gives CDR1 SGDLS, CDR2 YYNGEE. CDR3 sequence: CASSATSGGAHEQFF. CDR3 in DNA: TGTGCCAGCAGCGCGACTAGCGGGGGGGCCCATGAGCAGTTCTTC.

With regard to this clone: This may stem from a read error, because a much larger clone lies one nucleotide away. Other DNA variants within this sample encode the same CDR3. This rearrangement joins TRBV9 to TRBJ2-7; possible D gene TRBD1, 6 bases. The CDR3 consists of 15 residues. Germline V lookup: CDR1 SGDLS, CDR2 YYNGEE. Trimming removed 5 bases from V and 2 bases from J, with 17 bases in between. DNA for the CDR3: TGTGCCAGCAGTTTCAGACAGGAGACGGCCTACGAGCAGTACTTC. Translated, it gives CASSFRQETAYEQYF.

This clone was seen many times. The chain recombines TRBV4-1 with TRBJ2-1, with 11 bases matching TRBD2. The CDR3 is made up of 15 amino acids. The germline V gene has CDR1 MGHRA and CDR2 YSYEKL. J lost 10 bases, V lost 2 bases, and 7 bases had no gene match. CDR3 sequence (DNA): TGCGCCAGCAGCCAACATAGCGGGGGGGGTCAAGAGCAGTTCTTC. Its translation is CASSQHSGGGQEQFF.

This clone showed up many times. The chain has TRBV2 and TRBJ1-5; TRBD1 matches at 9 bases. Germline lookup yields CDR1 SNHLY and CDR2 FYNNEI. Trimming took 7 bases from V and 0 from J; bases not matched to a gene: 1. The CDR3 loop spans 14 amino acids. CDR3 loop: CASKGQGSNQPQHF. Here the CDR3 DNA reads TGTGCCAGCAAGGGACAGGGTAGCAATCAGCCCCAGCATTTT.

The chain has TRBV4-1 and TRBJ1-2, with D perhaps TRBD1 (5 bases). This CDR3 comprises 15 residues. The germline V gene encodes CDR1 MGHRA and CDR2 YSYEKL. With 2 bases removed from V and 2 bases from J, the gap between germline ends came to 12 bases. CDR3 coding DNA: TGCGCCAGCAGCCAACTGCTCGGGGGGAACTATGGCTACACCTTC. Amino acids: CASSQLLGGNYGYTF.

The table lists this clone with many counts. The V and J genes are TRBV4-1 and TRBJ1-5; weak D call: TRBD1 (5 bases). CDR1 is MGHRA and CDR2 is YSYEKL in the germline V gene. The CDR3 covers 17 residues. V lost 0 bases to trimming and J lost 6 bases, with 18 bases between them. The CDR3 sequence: CASSQDWGGGWIQPQHF. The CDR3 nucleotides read TGCGCCAGCAGCCAAGATTGGGGGGGAGGTTGGATTCAGCCCCAGCATTTT.

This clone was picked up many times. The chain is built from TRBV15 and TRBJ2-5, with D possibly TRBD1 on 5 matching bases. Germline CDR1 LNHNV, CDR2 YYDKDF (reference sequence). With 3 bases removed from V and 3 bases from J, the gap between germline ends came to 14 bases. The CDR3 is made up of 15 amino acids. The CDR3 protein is CATSSQGWAEETQYF. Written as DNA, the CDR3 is TGTGCCACCAGCAGCCAGGGTTGGGCCGAAGAGACCCAGTACTTC.

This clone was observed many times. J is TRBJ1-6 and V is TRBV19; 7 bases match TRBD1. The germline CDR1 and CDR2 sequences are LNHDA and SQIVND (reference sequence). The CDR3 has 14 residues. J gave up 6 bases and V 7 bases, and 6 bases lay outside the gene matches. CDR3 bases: TGTGCCAGTACCATCACAGGGGTTAATTCACCCCTCCACTTT. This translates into CASTITGVNSPLHF.

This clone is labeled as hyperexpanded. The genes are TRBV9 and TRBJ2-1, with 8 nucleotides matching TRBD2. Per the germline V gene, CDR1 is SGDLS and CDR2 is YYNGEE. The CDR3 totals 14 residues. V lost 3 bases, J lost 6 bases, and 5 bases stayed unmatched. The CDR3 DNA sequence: TGTGCCAGCAGCGCCTCCGGGACTAGCAATGAGCAGTTCTTC. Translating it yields CASSASGTSNEQFF.

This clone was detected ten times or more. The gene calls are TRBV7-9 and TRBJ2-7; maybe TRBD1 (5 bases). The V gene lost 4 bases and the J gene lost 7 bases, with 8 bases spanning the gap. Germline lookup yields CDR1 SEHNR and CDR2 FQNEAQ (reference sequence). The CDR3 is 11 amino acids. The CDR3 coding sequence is TGTGCCAGCAGCTCTCGGACAGAGCAGTACTTC. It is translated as CASSSRTEQYF.

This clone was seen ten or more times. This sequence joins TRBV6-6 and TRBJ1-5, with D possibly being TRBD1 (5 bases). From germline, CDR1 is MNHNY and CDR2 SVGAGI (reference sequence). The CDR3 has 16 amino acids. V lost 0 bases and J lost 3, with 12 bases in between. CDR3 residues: CASSYSPGLSNQPQHF. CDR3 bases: TGTGCCAGCAGTTACTCCCCGGGACTTTCCAATCAGCCCCAGCATTTT.

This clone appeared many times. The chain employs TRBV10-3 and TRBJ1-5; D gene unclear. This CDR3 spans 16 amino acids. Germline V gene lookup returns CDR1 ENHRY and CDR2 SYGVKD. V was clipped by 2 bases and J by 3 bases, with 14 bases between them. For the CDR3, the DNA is TGTGCCATCAGTGAGGGTATTTGGGCAGACAATCAGCCCCAGCATTTT. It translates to CAISEGIWADNQPQHF.

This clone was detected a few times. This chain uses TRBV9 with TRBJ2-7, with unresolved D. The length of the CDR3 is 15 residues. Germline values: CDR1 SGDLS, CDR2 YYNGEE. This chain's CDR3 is CVFIFKQKTAYEQYF. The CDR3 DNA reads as TGTGTCTTTATTTTCAAACAGAAGACGGCATACGAGCAGTACTTC. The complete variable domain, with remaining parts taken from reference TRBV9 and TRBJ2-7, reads DSGVTQTPKHLITATGQRVTLRCSPRSGDLSVYWYQQSLDQGLQFLIQYYNGEERAKGNILERFSAQQFPDLHSELNLSSLELGDSALYFCVFIFKQKTAYEQYFGPGTRLTVT.

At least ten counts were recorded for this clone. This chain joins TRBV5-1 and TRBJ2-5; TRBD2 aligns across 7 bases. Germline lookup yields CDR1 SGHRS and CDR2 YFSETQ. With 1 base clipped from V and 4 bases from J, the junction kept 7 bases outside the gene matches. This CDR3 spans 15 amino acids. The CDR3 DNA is TGCGCCAGCAGCTTGAAGCGGGGCGGAGTAGAGACCCAGTACTTC. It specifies CASSLKRGGVETQYF. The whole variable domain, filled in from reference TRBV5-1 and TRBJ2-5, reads KAGVTQTPRYLIKTRGQQVTLSCSPISGHRSVSWYQQTPGQGLQFLFEYFSETQRNKGNFPGRFSGRQFSNSRSEMNVSTLELGDSALYLCASSLKRGGVETQYFGPGTRLLVL.

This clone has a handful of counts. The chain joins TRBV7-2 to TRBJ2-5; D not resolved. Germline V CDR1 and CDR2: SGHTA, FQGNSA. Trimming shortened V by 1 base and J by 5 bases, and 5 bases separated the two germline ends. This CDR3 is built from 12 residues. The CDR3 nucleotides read TGTGCCAGCAGCTTAGTAGTGGAGACCCAGTACTTC. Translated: CASSLVVETQYF.

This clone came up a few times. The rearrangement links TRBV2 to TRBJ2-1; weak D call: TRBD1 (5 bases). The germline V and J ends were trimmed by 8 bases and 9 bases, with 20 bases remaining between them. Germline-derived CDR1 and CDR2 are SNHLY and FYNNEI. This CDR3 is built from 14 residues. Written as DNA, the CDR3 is TGTGCCAGCGCTGAACTCCCTAGGGGCGGTGAGCAGTTCTTC. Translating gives CASAELPRGGEQFF.

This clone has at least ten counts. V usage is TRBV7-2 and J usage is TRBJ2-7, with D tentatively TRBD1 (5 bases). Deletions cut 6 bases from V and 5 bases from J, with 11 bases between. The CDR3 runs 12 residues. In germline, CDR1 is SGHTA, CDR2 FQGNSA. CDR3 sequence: CASRAGWNEQYF. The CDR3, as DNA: TGTGCCAGCAGGGCAGGGTGGAACGAGCAGTACTTC. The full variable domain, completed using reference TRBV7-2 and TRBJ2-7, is GAGVSQSPSNKVTEKGKDVELRCDPISGHTALYWYRQSLGQGLEFLIYFQGNSAPDKSGLPSDRFSAERTGGSVSTLTIQRTQQEDSAVYLCASRAGWNEQYFGPGTRLTVT.